The 17 T cell receptor beta chains below come from one sample, sequenced in a study of tumor and adjacent non-tumor tissue in lung cancer. RNA was extracted from bulk tissue without any cell sorting. A modified ARM-PCR protocol with three rounds of nested PCR amplified TCRbeta. TCRdb re-called the multiplex PCR reads through MiXCR, storing one row per CDR3 protein. The data hold 120,000 or so distinct CDR3 sequences, with 55% to 75% observed a single time. Material: lung tumor tissue. These receptors all come from a man aged 25-40 years with non-small cell lung cancer.

Concerning this clonotype: Since no conserved phenylalanine or tryptophan closes the CDR3, a read error is the likely cause. This chain joins TRBV29-1 and TRBJ2-7, with D maybe TRBD1 (6 bases). Germline CDR1 reads SQVTM; CDR2 reads ANQGSEA. The CDR3 spans 13 residues. The CDR3 loop is CSVPKGESYEQYL. In DNA form, the CDR3 reads TGTAGCGTTCCGAAGGGGGAGTCCTACGAGCAGTACTTA.

Many counts were recorded for this clonotype. The V call is TRBV4-2, the J call TRBJ2-3, with TRBD2 matching 7 bases. CDR3 length equals 15 residues. V trimming: 4 bases; J trimming: 0 bases; junction bases outside the gene matches: 4. Germline V CDR1 and CDR2: LGHNA, YNFKEQ. This chain's CDR3 is CASSRAGSSTDTQYF. The DNA of the CDR3 is TGTGCCAGCAGCCGAGCGGGGTCTAGCACAGATACGCAGTATTTT.

In this sample, this clonotype is medium-sized. The chain links TRBV11-3 to TRBJ2-3; 12 bases line up with TRBD2. The CDR3 is 16 amino acids. V shed 5 bases, J shed 4 bases, and the junction held 7 bases outside the gene matches. Germline V CDR1 and CDR2: SGHNT, YENEEA. CDR3 residues: CASSRGTSGRSDTQYF. The CDR3 DNA follows: TGTGCCAGCAGCAGGGGGACTAGCGGGCGGTCAGATACGCAGTATTTT.

The CDR3 DNA follows: TGCGCCAGCAGCCCACGTAGGGGGCGTTATGAAAAACTGTTTTTT. Its protein product is CASSPRRGRYEKLFF. The rearrangement uses TRBV4-3 and TRBJ1-4; 7 bases line up with TRBD1. V shed 4 bases, J shed 6 bases, and the junction held 8 bases outside the gene matches. Germline-derived CDR1 and CDR2 are LGHNA and YSLEER. CDR3 size: 15 residues.

In its sample, this clonotype is medium-sized. The CDR3 here is CSVGGQGSSYEQYF. For the CDR3, the DNA is TGCAGCGTTGGGGGTCAGGGGAGCTCCTACGAGCAGTACTTC. The gene calls are TRBV29-1 and TRBJ2-7, with a possible D match to TRBD1 (6 bases). Trimming stripped 4 bases from V and 0 bases from J, with 13 bases between. Germline assignment: CDR1 SQVTM and CDR2 ANQGSEA. The CDR3 is 14 residues long.

To note about this clonotype: One end of the junction is discordant with germline, which a read error may explain. The chain employs TRBV7-8 and TRBJ2-3; 8 bases align to TRBD1. CDR1 and CDR2 from the germline V gene are SGHVS and FQNEAQ. This CDR3 contains 15 residues. The CDR3 loop reads CVSSIRQGNTDTQYF. The CDR3 DNA is TGTGTCAGCAGCATCCGACAGGGGAACACAGATACGCAGTATTTT.

J is TRBJ1-2 and V is TRBV29-1; 7 bases are a match to TRBD1. The V and J ends lost 3 bases and 6 bases, in that order; junction bases with no gene match: 19. Per germline, CDR1 SQVTM and CDR2 ANQGSEA. The CDR3 is 17 residues long. The CDR3 spells CSVDGRRIGGAGHGYTF. Here the CDR3 DNA reads TGCAGCGTTGACGGCAGAAGGATAGGGGGCGCCGGCCATGGCTACACCTTC.

Remarks on this clonotype: A read error may explain this, as a much larger clone is one base away. V gene TRBV6-6 combines with J gene TRBJ1-1; D unclear. The CDR3 contains 14 residues. Germline lookup yields CDR1 MNHNY and CDR2 SVGAGI (reference sequence). Trimming removed 4 bases at V and 1 base at J, with 10 bases between. DNA of the CDR3: TGTGCCAGCAGTTTGATTACAAGGAACACTGAAGCTTTCTTT. This encodes CASSLITRNTEAFF.

About this clonotype itself: Given the absence of the conserved phenylalanine or tryptophan at the CDR3 end, a read error is likely. The chain combines TRBV24-1 with TRBJ2-1; the D gene is possibly TRBD1 (6 bases). CDR1 is KGHDR and CDR2 is SFDVKD in the germline V gene. V shed 8 bases and J shed 8 bases, with 12 bases lying between them. The CDR3 extends over 12 amino acids. In nucleotides, the CDR3 is TGTGCCACCAATGTTCAGGGGTATGAGCAGTTCTCC. This codes for CATNVQGYEQFS.

With respect to this clonotype: A much more abundant neighbour one base away suggests this may be a read error. The chain is built from TRBV28 and TRBJ1-2; the D gene is possibly TRBD1 (5 bases). Trimming pared 6 bases from V and 9 bases from J, leaving 23 bases between. CDR3 size: 15 residues. Germline V CDR1 and CDR2: MDHEN, SYDVKM. The CDR3 DNA is TGTGCCAGCAGCAAGGAGGCAGGGATGGCGGCTCGCTACACCTTC. It yields the protein CASSKEAGMAARYTF.

Notes on this clonotype: A much bigger clone sits one base away, suggesting this may be a read error. V and J are TRBV20-1 and TRBJ2-7; no definite D call. The CDR3 contains 15 residues. CDR1 DFQATT and CDR2 SNEGSKA come from the germline V gene (reference sequence). Trimming shortened V by 2 bases and J by 1 base, and 15 bases separated the two germline ends. CDR3 residues: CSARPRRSPSYEQYF. The DNA of the CDR3 is TGCAGTGCTAGACCCCGAAGATCCCCGTCCTACGAGCAGTACTTC.

Comments on this clonotype: Being one base from a much bigger clone, this may be a read error. The rearrangement uses TRBV6-5 and TRBJ1-1, with TRBD1 identical over 8 bases. Germline V gene sequence: CDR1 MNHEY, CDR2 SVGAGI. With 7 bases clipped from V and 2 bases from J, the junction kept 3 bases outside the gene matches. The CDR3 spans 13 residues. The CDR3 DNA reads as TGTGCCAGCAAGGACAGGGTTAACACTGAAGCTTTCTTT. Its protein is CASKDRVNTEAFF.

This clonotype turned up a few times. A much larger clone differs by one base, so this may be a read error. CDR3 in amino acids: CAIREPSGYEQYF. CDR3 in DNA: TGCGCCATCAGGGAGCCAAGCGGATACGAGCAGTACTTC. The J gene is TRBJ2-7, the V gene TRBV5-1, with D perhaps being TRBD1 or TRBD2 (5 bases each). The CDR3 spans 13 residues. CDR1 is SGHRS, CDR2 YFSETQ, per germline. Trimming left V 9 bases short and J 4 bases short, with 17 bases between.

Details on this clonotype: Given the absence of the conserved phenylalanine or tryptophan at the CDR3 end, a read error is likely. This chain joins TRBV6-2 or TRBV6-3 and TRBJ2-3, with 8 bases matching TRBD2. Germline CDR1 is MNHEY and CDR2 is SVGEGT. The CDR3 runs 16 residues. CDR3 nucleotides: TGTGCCGGCAGCCTTGCCCCAGCGGGGGCCAGAGATACGCAGTATTCT. Amino acid sequence: CAGSLAPAGARDTQYS.

In the case of this clonotype: Since no conserved phenylalanine or tryptophan closes the CDR3, a read error is the likely cause. The chain joins TRBV6-2 or TRBV6-3 to TRBJ1-6; 8 positions match TRBD1. Germline V lookup: CDR1 MNHEY, CDR2 SVGEGT. The CDR3 length is 14 residues. The CDR3 sequence: CASRLDRGNSPLHY. CDR3 in DNA: TGTGCAAGCAGGCTAGACAGGGGTAATTCACCCCTCCACTAT.

In regard to this clonotype: Mismatch with germline at one junction end may stem from a read error. V usage is TRBV29-1 and J usage is TRBJ1-2, with D perhaps TRBD1 (5 bases). In germline, CDR1 is SQVTM, CDR2 ANQGSEA. The CDR3 totals 13 residues. The DNA of the CDR3 is TGCAGCGGTCGGGACCCCTATAACTATGGCTACGCCTTC. Translating it yields CSGRDPYNYGYAF.

Note on this clonotype: One end of the junction does not line up with germline, which may come from a read error. CDR3 nucleotides: TGTGTCAGCAGTTACTCGCTCGATACGCTGTATTTT. Translating gives CVSSYSLDTLYF. The rearrangement links TRBV6-5 to TRBJ2-3; D ambiguous. Germline V CDR1 and CDR2: MNHEY, SVGAGI. The CDR3 is 12 residues long.